This T cell receptor (beta chain) was identified during a study of cytomegalovirus exposure and HLA in healthy donors. The overall study: HLA-typed donors were the source of some 80 million unique TCRs, which an early data release held. Study-level findings and limits: TRBV6-2, TRBV6-3 and some other V segments were unresolvable in 87-base-pair reads.

As concerns this clone: The antigen is undetermined.

Healthy people donating bone marrow made up the donors. The V and J ends lost 1 base and 6 bases, in that order; junction bases with no gene match: 4. This CDR3 has 15 amino acids. Germline V CDR1 and CDR2: MNHNS, SASEGT. The PCR used 60 Vbeta and 13 Jbeta primers. Method: immunoSEQ multiplex PCR; TCRdb's copy keeps in-frame clones and lacks some. The data contain approximately 130,000 clones, about 80% of them singletons. The source material was PBMCs. This clonotype was obtained from a boy aged 2 to 10 in good health and CMV-seronegative. The chain couples TRBV6-1 to TRBJ2-2; TRBD2 agrees at 8 bases. The chain's CDR3 is CASSEEAGAPGELFF. The DNA of the CDR3 is TGTGCCAGCAGTGAAGAAGCGGGAGCCCCCGGGGAGCTGTTTTTT.